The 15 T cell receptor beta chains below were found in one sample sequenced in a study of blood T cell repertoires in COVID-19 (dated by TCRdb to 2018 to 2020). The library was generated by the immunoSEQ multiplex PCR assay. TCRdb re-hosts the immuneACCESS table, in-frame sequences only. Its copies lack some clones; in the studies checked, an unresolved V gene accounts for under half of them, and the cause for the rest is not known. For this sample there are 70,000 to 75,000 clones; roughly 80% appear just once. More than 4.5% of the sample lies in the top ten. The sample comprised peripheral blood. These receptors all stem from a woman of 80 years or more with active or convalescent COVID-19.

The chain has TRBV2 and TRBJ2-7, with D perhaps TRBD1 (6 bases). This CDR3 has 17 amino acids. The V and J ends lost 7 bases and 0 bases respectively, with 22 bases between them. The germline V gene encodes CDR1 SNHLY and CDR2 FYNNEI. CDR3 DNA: TGTGCCAGCACCGGAGAAATACAGGGACCCTACTCCTACGAGCAGTACTTC. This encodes CASTGEIQGPYSYEQYF.

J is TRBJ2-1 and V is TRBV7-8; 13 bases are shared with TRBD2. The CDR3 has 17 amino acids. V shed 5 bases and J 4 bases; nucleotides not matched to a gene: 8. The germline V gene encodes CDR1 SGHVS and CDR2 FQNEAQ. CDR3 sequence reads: CASSPRRTSGRYNEQFF. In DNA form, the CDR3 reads TGTGCCAGCAGCCCTAGAAGGACTAGCGGGAGATACAATGAGCAGTTCTTC.

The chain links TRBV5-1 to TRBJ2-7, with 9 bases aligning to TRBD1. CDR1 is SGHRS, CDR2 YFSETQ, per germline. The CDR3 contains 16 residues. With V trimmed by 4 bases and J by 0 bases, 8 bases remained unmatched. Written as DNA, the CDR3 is TGCGCCAGCAGCAGAACAGGGGGCATTAGCTCCTACGAGCAGTACTTC. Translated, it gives CASSRTGGISSYEQYF.

In nucleotides, the CDR3 is TGTGCCAGCAGCTATCAGGAAAACACTGAAGCTTTCTTT. Translation gives CASSYQENTEAFF. The chain combines TRBV11-2 with TRBJ1-1; D gene ambiguous. The CDR3 loop spans 13 amino acids. Trimming left V 4 bases short and J 2 bases short, with 8 bases between. CDR1 and CDR2 (germline): SGHAT, FQNNGV.

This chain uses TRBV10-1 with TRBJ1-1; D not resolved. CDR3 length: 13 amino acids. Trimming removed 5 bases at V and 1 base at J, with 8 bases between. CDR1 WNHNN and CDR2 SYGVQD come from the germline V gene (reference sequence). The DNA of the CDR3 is TGCGCCAGCAGTCCCTCAGGGAACACTGAAGCTTTCTTT. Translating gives CASSPSGNTEAFF.

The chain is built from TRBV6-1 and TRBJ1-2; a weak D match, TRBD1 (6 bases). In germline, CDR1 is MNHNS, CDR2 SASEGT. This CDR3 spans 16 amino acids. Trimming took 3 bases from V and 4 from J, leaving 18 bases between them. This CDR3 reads CASSEGRWGQGYGYTF. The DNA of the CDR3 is TGTGCCAGCAGTGAGGGTCGGTGGGGGCAGGGCTATGGCTACACCTTC.

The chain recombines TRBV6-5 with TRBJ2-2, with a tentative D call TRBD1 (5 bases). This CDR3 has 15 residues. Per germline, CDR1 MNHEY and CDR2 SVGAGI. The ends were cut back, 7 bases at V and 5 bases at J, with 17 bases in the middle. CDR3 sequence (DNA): TGTGCCAGCATCCTAGGGGCGGTCTTTACCGGGGAGCTGTTTTTT. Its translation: CASILGAVFTGELFF.

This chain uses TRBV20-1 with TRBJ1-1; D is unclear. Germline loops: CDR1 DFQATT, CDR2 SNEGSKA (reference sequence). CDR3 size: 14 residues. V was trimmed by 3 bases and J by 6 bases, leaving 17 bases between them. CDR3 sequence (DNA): TGCAGTGCTAGTACGGGATACGCGGGCGCTGAAGCTTTCTTT. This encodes CSASTGYAGAEAFF.

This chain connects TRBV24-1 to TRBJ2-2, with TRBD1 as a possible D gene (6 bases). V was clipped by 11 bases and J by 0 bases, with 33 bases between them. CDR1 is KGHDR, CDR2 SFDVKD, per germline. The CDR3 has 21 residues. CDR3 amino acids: CANPDSTDPRATNSNTGELFF. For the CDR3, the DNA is TGTGCCAACCCGGACAGCACCGACCCCCGGGCAACCAACTCGAACACCGGGGAGCTGTTTTTT.

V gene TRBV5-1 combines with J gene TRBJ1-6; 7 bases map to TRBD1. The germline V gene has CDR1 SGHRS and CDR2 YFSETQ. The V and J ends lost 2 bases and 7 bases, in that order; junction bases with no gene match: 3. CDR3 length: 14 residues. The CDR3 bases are TGCGCCAGCAGCTTCCAGGGGGTAAATTCACCCCTCCACTTT. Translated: CASSFQGVNSPLHF.

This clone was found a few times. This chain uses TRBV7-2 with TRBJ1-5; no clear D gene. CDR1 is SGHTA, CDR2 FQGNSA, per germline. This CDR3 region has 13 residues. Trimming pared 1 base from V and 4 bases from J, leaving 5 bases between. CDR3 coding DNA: TGTGCCAGCAGCTTAGAGAGTAATCAGCCCCAGCATTTT. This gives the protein CASSLESNQPQHF.

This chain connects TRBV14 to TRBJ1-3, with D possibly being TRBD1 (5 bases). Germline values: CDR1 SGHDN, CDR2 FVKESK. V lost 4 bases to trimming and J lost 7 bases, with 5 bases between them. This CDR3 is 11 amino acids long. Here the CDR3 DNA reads TGTGCCAGCAGCCCAGGGAACACCATATATTTT. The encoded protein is CASSPGNTIYF. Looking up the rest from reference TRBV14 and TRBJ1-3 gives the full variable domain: EAGVTQFPSHSVIEKGQTVTLRCDPISGHDNLYWYRRVMGKEIKFLLHFVKESKQDESGMPNNRFLAERTGGTYSTLKVQPAELEDSGVYFCASSPGNTIYFGEGSWLTVV.

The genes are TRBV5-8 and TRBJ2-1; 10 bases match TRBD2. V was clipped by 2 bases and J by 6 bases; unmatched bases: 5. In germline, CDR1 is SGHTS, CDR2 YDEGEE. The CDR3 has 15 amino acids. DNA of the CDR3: TGTGCCAGCAGCTTACGGCTAGCGGGAGCCAATGAGCAGTTCTTC. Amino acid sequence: CASSLRLAGANEQFF.

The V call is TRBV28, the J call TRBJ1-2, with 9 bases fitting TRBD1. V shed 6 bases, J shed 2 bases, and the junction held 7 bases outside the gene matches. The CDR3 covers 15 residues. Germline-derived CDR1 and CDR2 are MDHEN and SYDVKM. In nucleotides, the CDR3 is TGTGCCAGCAGCTCGGACAGGGGCGGAAACTATGGCTACACCTTC. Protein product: CASSSDRGGNYGYTF.

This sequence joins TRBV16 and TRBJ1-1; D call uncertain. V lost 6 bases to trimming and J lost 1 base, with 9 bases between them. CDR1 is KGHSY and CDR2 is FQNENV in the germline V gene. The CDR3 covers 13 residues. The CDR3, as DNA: TGTGCCAGCAGTCTGGGAGGGAACACTGAAGCTTTCTTT. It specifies CASSLGGNTEAFF. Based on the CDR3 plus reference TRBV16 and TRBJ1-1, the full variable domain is GEEVAQTPKHLVRGEGQKAKLYCAPIKGHSYVFWYQQVLKNEFKFLISFQNENVFDETGMPKERFSAKCLPNSPCSLEIQATKLEDSAVYFCASSLGGNTEAFFGQGTRLTVV.